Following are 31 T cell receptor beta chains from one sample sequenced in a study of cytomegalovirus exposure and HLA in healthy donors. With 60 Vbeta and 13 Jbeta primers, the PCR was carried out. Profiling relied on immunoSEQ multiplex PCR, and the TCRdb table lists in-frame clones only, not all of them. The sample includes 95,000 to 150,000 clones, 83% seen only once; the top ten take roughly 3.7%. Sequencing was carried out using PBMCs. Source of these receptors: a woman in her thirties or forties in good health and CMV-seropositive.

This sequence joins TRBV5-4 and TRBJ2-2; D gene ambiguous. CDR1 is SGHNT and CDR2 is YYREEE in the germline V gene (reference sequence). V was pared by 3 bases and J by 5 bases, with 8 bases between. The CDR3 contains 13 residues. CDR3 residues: CASSSSGTGELFF. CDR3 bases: TGTGCCAGCAGCTCCTCAGGTACCGGGGAGCTGTTTTTT.

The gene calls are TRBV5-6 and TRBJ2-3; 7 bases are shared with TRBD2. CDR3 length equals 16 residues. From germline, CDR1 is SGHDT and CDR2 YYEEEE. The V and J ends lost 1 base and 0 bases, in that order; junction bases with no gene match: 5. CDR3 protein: CASSLYLADSTDTQYF. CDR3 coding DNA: TGTGCCAGCAGCTTGTATCTAGCGGATAGCACAGATACGCAGTATTTT.

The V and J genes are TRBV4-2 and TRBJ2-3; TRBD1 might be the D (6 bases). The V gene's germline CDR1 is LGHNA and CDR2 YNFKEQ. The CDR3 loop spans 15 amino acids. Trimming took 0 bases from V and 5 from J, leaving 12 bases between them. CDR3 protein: CASSQDLDSLDTQYF. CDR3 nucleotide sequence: TGTGCCAGCAGCCAAGATTTGGACAGTTTAGATACGCAGTATTTT.

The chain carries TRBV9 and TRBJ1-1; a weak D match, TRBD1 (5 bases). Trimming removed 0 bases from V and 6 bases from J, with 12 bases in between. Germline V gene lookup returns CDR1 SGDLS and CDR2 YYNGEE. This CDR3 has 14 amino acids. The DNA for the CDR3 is TGTGCCAGCAGCGTAGAGTTGCAGGGCTCTGAAGCTTTCTTT. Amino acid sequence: CASSVELQGSEAFF.

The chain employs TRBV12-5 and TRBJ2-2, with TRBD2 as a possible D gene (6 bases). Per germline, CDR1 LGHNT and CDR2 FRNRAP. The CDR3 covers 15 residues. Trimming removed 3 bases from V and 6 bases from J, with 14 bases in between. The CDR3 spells CASGFHTSISGELFF. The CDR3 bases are TGTGCTAGTGGTTTCCACACTAGCATCTCCGGGGAGCTGTTTTTT. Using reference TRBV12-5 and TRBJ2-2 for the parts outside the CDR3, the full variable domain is DARVTQTPRHKVTEMGQEVTMRCQPILGHNTVFWYRQTMMQGLELLAYFRNRAPLDDSGMPKDRFSAEMPDATLATLKIQPSEPRDSAVYFCASGFHTSISGELFFGEGSRLTVL.

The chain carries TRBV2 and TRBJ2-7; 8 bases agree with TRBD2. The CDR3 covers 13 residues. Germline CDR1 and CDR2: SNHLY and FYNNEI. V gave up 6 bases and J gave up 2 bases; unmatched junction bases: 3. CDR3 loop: CASRTSVTYEQYF. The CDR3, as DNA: TGTGCCAGCAGGACTAGCGTGACCTACGAGCAGTACTTC.

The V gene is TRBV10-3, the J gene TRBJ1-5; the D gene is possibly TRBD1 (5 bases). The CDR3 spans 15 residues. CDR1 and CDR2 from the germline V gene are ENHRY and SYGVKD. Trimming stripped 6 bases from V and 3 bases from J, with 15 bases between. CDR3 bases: TGTGCCATCAGGGAACAGGTTGGGGACAATCAGCCCCAGCATTTT. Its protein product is CAIREQVGDNQPQHF.

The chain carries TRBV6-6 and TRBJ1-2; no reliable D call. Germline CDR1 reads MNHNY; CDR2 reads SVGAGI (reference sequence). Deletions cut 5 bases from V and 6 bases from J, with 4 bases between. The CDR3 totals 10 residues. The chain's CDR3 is CASSRDGYTF. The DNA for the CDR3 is TGTGCCAGCAGTCGGGATGGCTACACCTTC.

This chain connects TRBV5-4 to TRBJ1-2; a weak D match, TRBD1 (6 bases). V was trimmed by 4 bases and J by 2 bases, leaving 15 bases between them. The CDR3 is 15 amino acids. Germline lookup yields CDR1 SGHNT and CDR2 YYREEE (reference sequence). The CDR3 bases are TGTGCCAGCAGCCCAACACCAACAGGGAACTATGGCTACACCTTC. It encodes CASSPTPTGNYGYTF.

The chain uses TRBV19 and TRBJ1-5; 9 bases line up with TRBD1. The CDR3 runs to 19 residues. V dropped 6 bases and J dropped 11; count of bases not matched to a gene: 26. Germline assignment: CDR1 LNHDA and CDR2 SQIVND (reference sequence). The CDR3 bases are TGTGCCAGTAGCCCCCAACCGGGACAGGGCCACTTGGGACCCGGGGCCCAGCATTTT. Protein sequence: CASSPQPGQGHLGPGAQHF. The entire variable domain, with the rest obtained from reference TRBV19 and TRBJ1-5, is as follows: DGGITQSPKYLFRKEGQNVTLSCEQNLNHDAMYWYRQDPGQGLRLIYYSQIVNDFQKGDIAEGYSVSREKKESFPLTVTSAQKNPTAFYLCASSPQPGQGHLGPGAQHFGDGTRLSIL.

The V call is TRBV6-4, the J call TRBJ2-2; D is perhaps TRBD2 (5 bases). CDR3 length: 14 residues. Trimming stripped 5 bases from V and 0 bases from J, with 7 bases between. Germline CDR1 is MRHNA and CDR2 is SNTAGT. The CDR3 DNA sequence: TGTGCCAGCAGTCCGGGAACGAACACCGGGGAGCTGTTTTTT. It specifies CASSPGTNTGELFF.

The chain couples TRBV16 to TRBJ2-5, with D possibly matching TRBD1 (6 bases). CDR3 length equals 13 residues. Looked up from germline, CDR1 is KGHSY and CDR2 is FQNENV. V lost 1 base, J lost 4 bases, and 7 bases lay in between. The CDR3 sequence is CASSQWGLETQYF. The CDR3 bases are TGTGCCAGCAGCCAATGGGGGCTAGAGACCCAGTACTTC. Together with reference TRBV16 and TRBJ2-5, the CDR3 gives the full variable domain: GEEVAQTPKHLVRGEGQKAKLYCAPIKGHSYVFWYQQVLKNEFKFLISFQNENVFDETGMPKERFSAKCLPNSPCSLEIQATKLEDSAVYFCASSQWGLETQYFGPGTRLLVL.

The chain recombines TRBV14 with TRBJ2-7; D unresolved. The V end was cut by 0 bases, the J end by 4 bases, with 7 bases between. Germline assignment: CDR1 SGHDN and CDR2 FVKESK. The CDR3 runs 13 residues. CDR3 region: CASSQESYYEQYF. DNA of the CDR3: TGTGCCAGCAGCCAAGAGAGTTATTACGAGCAGTACTTC.

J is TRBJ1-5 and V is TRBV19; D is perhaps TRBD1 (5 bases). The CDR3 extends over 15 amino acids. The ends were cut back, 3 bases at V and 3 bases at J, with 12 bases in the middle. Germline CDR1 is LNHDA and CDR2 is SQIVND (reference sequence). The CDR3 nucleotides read TGTGCCAGTAGTATTACTGGACACCACAATCAGCCCCAGCATTTT. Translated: CASSITGHHNQPQHF.

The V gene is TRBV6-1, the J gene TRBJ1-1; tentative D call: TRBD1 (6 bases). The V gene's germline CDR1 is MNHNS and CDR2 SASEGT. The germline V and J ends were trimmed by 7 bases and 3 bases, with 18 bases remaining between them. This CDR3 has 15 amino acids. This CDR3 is CASNDRSLSYTEAFF. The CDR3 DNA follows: TGTGCCAGCAACGACAGGTCACTGAGCTACACTGAAGCTTTCTTT.

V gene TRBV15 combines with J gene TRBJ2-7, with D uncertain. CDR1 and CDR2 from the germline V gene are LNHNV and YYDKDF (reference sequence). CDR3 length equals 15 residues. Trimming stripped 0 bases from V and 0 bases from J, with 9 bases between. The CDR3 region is CATSRDLQVSYEQYF. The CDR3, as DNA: TGTGCCACCAGCAGAGATCTGCAGGTCTCCTACGAGCAGTACTTC.

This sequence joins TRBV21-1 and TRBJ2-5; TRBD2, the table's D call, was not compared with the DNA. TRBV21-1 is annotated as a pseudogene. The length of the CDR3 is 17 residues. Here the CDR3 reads CASSKKRGLAGGETQYF. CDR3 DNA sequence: TGTGCCAGCAGCAAAAAGAGGGGGCTAGCGGGTGGAGAGACCCAGTACTTC.

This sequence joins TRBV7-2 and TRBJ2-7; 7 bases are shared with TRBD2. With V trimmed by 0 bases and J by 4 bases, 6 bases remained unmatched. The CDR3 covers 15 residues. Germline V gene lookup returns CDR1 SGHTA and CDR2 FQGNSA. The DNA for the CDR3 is TGTGCCAGCAGCTTAGCGGCGGGAGAGCTGTACGAGCAGTACTTC. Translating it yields CASSLAAGELYEQYF.

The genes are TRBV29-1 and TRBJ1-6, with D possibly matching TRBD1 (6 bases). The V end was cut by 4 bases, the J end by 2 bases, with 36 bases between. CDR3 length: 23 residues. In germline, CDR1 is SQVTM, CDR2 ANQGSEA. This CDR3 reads CSVGNYDSDLGQLPDPYNSPLHF. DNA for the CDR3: TGCAGCGTTGGGAATTACGATAGCGACCTCGGACAGTTACCAGACCCCTATAATTCACCCCTCCACTTT.

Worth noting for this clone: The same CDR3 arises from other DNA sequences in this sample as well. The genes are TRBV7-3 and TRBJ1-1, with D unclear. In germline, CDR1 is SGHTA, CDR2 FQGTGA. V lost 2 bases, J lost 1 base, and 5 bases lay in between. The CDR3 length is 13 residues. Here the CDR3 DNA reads TGTGCCAGCAGCTTATCAGGGAACACTGAAGCTTTCTTT. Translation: CASSLSGNTEAFF.

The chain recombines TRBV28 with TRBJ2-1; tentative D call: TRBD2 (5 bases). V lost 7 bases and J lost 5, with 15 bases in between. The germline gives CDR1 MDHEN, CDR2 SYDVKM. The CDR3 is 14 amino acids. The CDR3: CASNPDGGHNEQFF. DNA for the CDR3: TGTGCCAGCAACCCGGACGGCGGGCACAATGAGCAGTTCTTC.

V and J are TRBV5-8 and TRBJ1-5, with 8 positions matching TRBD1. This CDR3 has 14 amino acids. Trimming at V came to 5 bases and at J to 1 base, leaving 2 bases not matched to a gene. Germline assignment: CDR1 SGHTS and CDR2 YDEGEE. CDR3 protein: CASSRQGSNQPQHF. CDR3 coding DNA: TGTGCCAGCAGTCGACAGGGGAGCAATCAGCCCCAGCATTTT.

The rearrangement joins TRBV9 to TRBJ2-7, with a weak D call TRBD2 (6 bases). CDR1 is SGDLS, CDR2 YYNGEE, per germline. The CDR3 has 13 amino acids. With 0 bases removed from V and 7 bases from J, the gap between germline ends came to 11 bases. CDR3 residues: CASSVEAGNEQYF. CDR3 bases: TGTGCCAGCAGCGTAGAGGCGGGAAATGAGCAGTACTTC.

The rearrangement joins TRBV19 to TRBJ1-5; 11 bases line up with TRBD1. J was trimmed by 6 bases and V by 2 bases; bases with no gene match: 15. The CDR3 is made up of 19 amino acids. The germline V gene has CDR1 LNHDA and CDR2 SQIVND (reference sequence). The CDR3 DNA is TGTGCCAGTAGTATAAGGAGGGTGGGGACAGGGGGAAGAGGTCAGCCCCAGCATTTT. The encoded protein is CASSIRRVGTGGRGQPQHF.

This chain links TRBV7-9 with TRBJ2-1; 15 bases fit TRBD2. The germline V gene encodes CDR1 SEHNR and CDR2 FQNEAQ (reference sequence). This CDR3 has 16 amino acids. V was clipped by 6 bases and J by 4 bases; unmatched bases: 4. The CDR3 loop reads CASRGLAGGSYNEQFF. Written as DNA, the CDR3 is TGTGCCAGCAGGGGACTAGCGGGAGGTTCGTACAATGAGCAGTTCTTC.

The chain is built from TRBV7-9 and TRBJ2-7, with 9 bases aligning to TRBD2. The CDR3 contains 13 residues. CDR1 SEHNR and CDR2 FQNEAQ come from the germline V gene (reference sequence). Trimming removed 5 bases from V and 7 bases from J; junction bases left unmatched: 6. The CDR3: CASSLGTSREQYF. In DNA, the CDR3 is TGTGCCAGCAGCCTCGGGACTAGCCGAGAGCAGTACTTC.

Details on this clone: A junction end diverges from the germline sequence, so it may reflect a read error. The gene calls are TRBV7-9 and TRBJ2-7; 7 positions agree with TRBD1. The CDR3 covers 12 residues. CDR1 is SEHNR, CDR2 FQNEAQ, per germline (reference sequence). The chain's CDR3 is CSSSPGGTEQYF. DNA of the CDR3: TGTTCCAGCAGCCCAGGGGGAACCGAGCAGTACTTC.

CDR3 nucleotide sequence: TGTGCCAGCAGTTTCTTAAGGGGGAATCAGCCCCAGCATTTT. Its protein is CASSFLRGNQPQHF. The chain has TRBV28 and TRBJ1-5, with D possibly being TRBD1 (6 bases). Germline-derived CDR1 and CDR2 are MDHEN and SYDVKM. V lost 3 bases and J 4 bases, leaving 10 bases between the germline ends. This CDR3 has 14 residues.

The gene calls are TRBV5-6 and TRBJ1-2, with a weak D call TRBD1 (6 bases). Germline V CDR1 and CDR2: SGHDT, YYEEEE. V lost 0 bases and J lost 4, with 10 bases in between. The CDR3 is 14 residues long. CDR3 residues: CASSLDRTVYGYTF. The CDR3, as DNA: TGTGCCAGCAGCTTGGATCGGACAGTCTATGGCTACACCTTC.

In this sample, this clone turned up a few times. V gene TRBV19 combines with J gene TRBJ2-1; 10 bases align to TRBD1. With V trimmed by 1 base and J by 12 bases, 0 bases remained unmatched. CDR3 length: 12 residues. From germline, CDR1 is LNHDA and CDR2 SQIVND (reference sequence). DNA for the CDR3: TGTGCCAGTAGTATAGGGGACAGGGGGCAGTTCTTC. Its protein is CASSIGDRGQFF.

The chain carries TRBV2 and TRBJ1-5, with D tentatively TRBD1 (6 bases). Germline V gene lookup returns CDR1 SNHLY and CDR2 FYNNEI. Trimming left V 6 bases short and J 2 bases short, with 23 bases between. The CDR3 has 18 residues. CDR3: CASSLGTSEWYRNQPQHF. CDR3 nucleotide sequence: TGTGCCAGCAGCCTCGGGACATCGGAATGGTATCGCAATCAGCCCCAGCATTTT.